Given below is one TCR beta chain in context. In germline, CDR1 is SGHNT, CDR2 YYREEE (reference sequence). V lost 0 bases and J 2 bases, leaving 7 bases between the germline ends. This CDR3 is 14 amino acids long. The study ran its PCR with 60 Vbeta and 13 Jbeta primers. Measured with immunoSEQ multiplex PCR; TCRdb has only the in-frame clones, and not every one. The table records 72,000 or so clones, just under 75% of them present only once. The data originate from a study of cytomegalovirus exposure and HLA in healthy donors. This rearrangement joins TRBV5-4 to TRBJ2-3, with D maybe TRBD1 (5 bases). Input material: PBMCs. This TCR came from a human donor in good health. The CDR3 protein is CASSLVGATDTQYF. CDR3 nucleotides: TGTGCCAGCAGCTTGGTAGGGGCCACAGATACGCAGTATTTT. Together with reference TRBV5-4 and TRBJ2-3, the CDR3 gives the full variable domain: ETGVTQSPTHLIKTRGQQVTLRCSSQSGHNTVSWYQQALGQGPQFIFQYYREEENGRGNFPPRFSGLQFPNYSSELNVNALELDDSALYLCASSLVGATDTQYFGPGTRLTVL.